Shown below are 26 T cell receptor beta chains from a single sample sequenced in a study of OX40 agonist ivuxolimab in advanced cancers. Method: immunoSEQ multiplex PCR; TCRdb's copy keeps in-frame clones and lacks some. The sample records over 65,000 clones, less than 95% being singletons. Sequenced material: CD4+ or CD8+ T cells sorted from blood, taken in a trial of the OX40 agonist ivuxolimab. Source of these receptors: an adult with an advanced solid tumor such as melanoma, head and neck, liver or kidney cancer.

The chain carries TRBV28 and TRBJ2-3; perhaps TRBD2 as D (6 bases). CDR1 MDHEN and CDR2 SYDVKM come from the germline V gene. The CDR3 runs 14 residues. Trimming removed 2 bases from V and 5 bases from J, with 11 bases in between. CDR3 DNA: TGTGCCAGCAGTTTAGGAGGGGTTAAAGATACGCAGTATTTT. Its protein product is CASSLGGVKDTQYF.

The V call is TRBV19, the J call TRBJ1-5; D remains unclear. The V gene's germline CDR1 is LNHDA and CDR2 SQIVND (reference sequence). The CDR3 has 15 amino acids. Trimming shortened V by 6 bases and J by 9 bases, and 21 bases separated the two germline ends. The CDR3 here is CASRTRGRELTPQHF. The CDR3 nucleotides are TGTGCCAGTAGGACCCGAGGCAGAGAGTTGACGCCCCAGCATTTT.

This chain links TRBV7-9 with TRBJ2-5; TRBD1 is a possible D gene (5 bases). The CDR3 is made up of 16 amino acids. V was clipped by 2 bases and J by 6 bases, with 19 bases between them. Germline-derived CDR1 and CDR2 are SEHNR and FQNEAQ (reference sequence). The chain's CDR3 is CASSLLAGLGVKTQYF. In nucleotides, the CDR3 is TGTGCCAGCAGCTTATTGGCAGGGTTAGGGGTAAAGACCCAGTACTTC.

The chain uses TRBV7-9 and TRBJ1-2; 7 bases are a match to TRBD1. Germline V gene lookup returns CDR1 SEHNR and CDR2 FQNEAQ (reference sequence). The V gene end was trimmed by 2 bases and the J gene end by 2 bases; junction bases not matched to a gene: 5. The CDR3 spans 15 residues. Here the CDR3 reads CASSLSETGNYGYTF. The CDR3 DNA sequence: TGTGCCAGCAGCTTATCCGAGACAGGGAACTATGGCTACACCTTC.

This clone was counted between two and nine times. The chain has TRBV6-1 and TRBJ1-6; D unclear. Germline V CDR1 and CDR2: MNHNS, SASEGT. This CDR3 has 15 residues. Trimming removed 2 bases at V and 6 bases at J, with 11 bases between. The CDR3 coding sequence is TGTGCCAGCAGTGAAACCCCGGGAGTTAATTCACCCCTCCACTTT. This encodes CASSETPGVNSPLHF.

The chain is built from TRBV7-2 and TRBJ2-7; D gene uncertain. The CDR3 is made up of 12 amino acids. Germline CDR1 is SGHTA and CDR2 is FQGNSA. V was shortened by 6 bases and J by 4 bases, with 10 bases between the two germline ends. For the CDR3, the DNA is TGTGCCAGCAGTCGTCCCCCTTACGAGCAGTACTTC. It yields the protein CASSRPPYEQYF.

This chain uses TRBV28 with TRBJ1-1; D is ambiguous. The CDR3 contains 16 residues. Germline V gives CDR1 MDHEN, CDR2 SYDVKM. Trimming left V 4 bases short and J 0 bases short, with 15 bases between. CDR3 region: CASSSSTERVNTEAFF. As DNA, the CDR3 is TGTGCCAGCAGTTCCTCGACGGAAAGGGTGAACACTGAAGCTTTCTTT. Combining the CDR3 with reference TRBV28 and TRBJ1-1 gives the whole variable domain DVKVTQSSRYLVKRTGEKVFLECVQDMDHENMFWYRQDPGLGLRLIYFSYDVKMKEKGDIPEGYSVSREKKERFSLILESASTNQTSMYLCASSSSTERVNTEAFFGQGTRLTVV.

The J gene is TRBJ2-2, the V gene TRBV11-3, with D possibly being TRBD1 or TRBD2 (5 bases each). CDR1 is SGHNT, CDR2 YENEEA, per germline. Trimming cost V 3 bases and J 4 bases, with 9 bases left between them. The CDR3 has 14 residues. In nucleotides, the CDR3 is TGTGCCAGCAGCTTGGGGGATAGCACCGGGGAGCTGTTTTTT. As protein: CASSLGDSTGELFF.

The genes are TRBV18 and TRBJ1-4, with D unresolved. The CDR3 has 14 residues. The germline CDR1 and CDR2 sequences are KGHSH and LQKENI. V was pared by 3 bases and J by 4 bases, with 9 bases between. In DNA, the CDR3 is TGTGCCAGCTCACCCGGACCGATTAATGAAAAACTGTTTTTT. It yields the protein CASSPGPINEKLFF. The complete variable domain, with remaining parts taken from reference TRBV18 and TRBJ1-4, reads NAGVMQNPRHLVRRRGQEARLRCSPMKGHSHVYWYRQLPEEGLKFMVYLQKENIIDESGMPKERFSAEFPKEGPSILRIQQVVRGDSAAYFCASSPGPINEKLFFGSGTQLSVL.

In its sample, this clone was seen a few times. J is TRBJ1-1 and V is TRBV30; no clear D gene. Germline V gene lookup returns CDR1 GTSNPN and CDR2 SVGIG (reference sequence). V lost 0 bases and J lost 0, with 8 bases in between. The CDR3 covers 14 residues. CDR3: CAWSVNIMNTEAFF. In nucleotides, the CDR3 is TGTGCCTGGAGTGTAAACATCATGAACACTGAAGCTTTCTTT.

The J gene is TRBJ2-7, the V gene TRBV6-5, with 7 bases aligning to TRBD1. The J segment lost 3 bases and the V segment lost 1 base, leaving 9 bases of the junction unmatched. The CDR3 contains 16 residues. CDR1 is MNHEY and CDR2 is SVGAGI in the germline V gene. In DNA, the CDR3 is TGTGCCAGCAGTTACTTAAGTACGGGACAGCACTACGAGCAGTACTTC. It translates to CASSYLSTGQHYEQYF.

This chain joins TRBV7-3 and TRBJ2-3; D is possibly TRBD2 (5 bases). Trimming pared 5 bases from V and 4 bases from J, leaving 16 bases between. This CDR3 is 15 amino acids long. CDR1 and CDR2 from the germline V gene are SGHTA and FQGTGA. CDR3 bases: TGTGCCAGCAGCCTGACTCCGGAAGCGGCAGATACGCAGTATTTT. It specifies CASSLTPEAADTQYF.

The chain employs TRBV5-1 and TRBJ2-3; no definite D call. Trimming took off 9 bases at V and 0 bases at J, with 5 bases between the two ends. Germline V gene lookup returns CDR1 SGHRS and CDR2 YFSETQ. This CDR3 has 11 amino acids. The CDR3 DNA sequence: TGCGCCACCCGCAGCACAGATACGCAGTATTTT. Translation gives CATRSTDTQYF.

V and J are TRBV9 and TRBJ2-1; TRBD2 might be the D (5 bases). V was clipped by 6 bases and J by 2 bases, with 18 bases between them. This CDR3 has 16 residues. CDR1 SGDLS and CDR2 YYNGEE come from the germline V gene. CDR3 DNA: TGTGCCAGCACGAAACCGGGGTACAAAACCTACAATGAGCAGTTCTTC. Translated: CASTKPGYKTYNEQFF.

V usage is TRBV6-1 and J usage is TRBJ2-7; D uncertain. CDR1 is MNHNS and CDR2 is SASEGT in the germline V gene. V lost 3 bases and J lost 2, with 8 bases in between. The CDR3 consists of 13 residues. Here the CDR3 reads CASSDPRTYEQYF. In nucleotides, the CDR3 is TGTGCCAGCAGTGACCCCCGGACCTACGAGCAGTACTTC.

V usage is TRBV9 and J usage is TRBJ1-1; D is unclear. Trimming pared 4 bases from V and 6 bases from J, leaving 16 bases between. The germline V gene encodes CDR1 SGDLS and CDR2 YYNGEE. This CDR3 contains 14 residues. The CDR3 DNA follows: TGTGCCAGCAGCACAACAGACCGAGGATCTGAAGCTTTCTTT. Its protein product is CASSTTDRGSEAFF.

The V call is TRBV4-2, the J call TRBJ1-4; D gene unclear. The CDR3 extends over 18 amino acids. V was clipped by 0 bases and J by 8 bases, with 22 bases between them. Germline V lookup: CDR1 LGHNA, CDR2 YNFKEQ. CDR3 residues: CASSQDPPRGGRGEKLFF. The CDR3 DNA reads TGTGCCAGCAGCCAAGATCCCCCCCGGGGAGGCAGAGGCGAAAAACTGTTTTTT.

This chain joins TRBV4-3 and TRBJ1-1, with TRBD1 as a possible D gene (6 bases). The CDR3 totals 15 residues. Germline values: CDR1 LGHNA, CDR2 YSLEER. Trimming pared 0 bases from V and 11 bases from J, leaving 19 bases between. The CDR3 spells CASSQEPGAQSVAFF. CDR3 nucleotides: TGCGCCAGCAGCCAAGAACCAGGGGCGCAGAGTGTCGCTTTCTTT.

The rearrangement links TRBV13 to TRBJ1-6; no definite D call. This CDR3 has 13 amino acids. Trimming removed 2 bases at V and 7 bases at J, with 6 bases between. From germline, CDR1 is PRHDT and CDR2 FYEKMQ (reference sequence). The CDR3 DNA follows: TGTGCCAGCAGCTTAAGACCCAATTCACCCCTCCACTTT. This codes for CASSLRPNSPLHF.

The chain couples TRBV7-3 to TRBJ2-1; D remains ambiguous. This CDR3 spans 15 amino acids. Trimming stripped 0 bases from V and 5 bases from J, with 11 bases between. The germline V gene encodes CDR1 SGHTA and CDR2 FQGTGA. Written as DNA, the CDR3 is TGTGCCAGCAGCTTAACAGGACCACTGAACAATGAGCAGTTCTTC. Its protein is CASSLTGPLNNEQFF.

CDR3 amino acids: CASSLAGDVEQYF. DNA of the CDR3: TGTGCCAGCAGTTTAGCGGGAGATGTCGAGCAGTACTTC. The chain is built from TRBV27 and TRBJ2-7; 7 nucleotides agree with TRBD2. J was trimmed by 6 bases and V by 2 bases; bases with no gene match: 4. Looked up from germline, CDR1 is MNHEY and CDR2 is SMNVEV (reference sequence). The CDR3 sequence is 13 residues long.

The rearrangement uses TRBV28 and TRBJ2-1; TRBD1 matches 9 bases. The CDR3 has 16 residues. Trimming removed 8 bases from V and 8 bases from J; junction bases left unmatched: 16. Germline V gene sequence: CDR1 MDHEN, CDR2 SYDVKM. The CDR3 is CASPPIRDRVVDEQFF. CDR3 DNA sequence: TGTGCCAGCCCCCCCATCCGGGACAGGGTTGTGGATGAGCAGTTCTTC.

The chain recombines TRBV28 with TRBJ1-2; weak D call: TRBD1 (6 bases). Germline V gene data show CDR1 as MDHEN and CDR2 as SYDVKM. This CDR3 region has 14 residues. V shed 3 bases and J shed 2 bases, with 10 bases lying between them. The CDR3 loop reads CASSLPGHNYGYTF. The CDR3 region has the DNA TGTGCCAGCAGTTTGCCGGGACACAACTATGGCTACACCTTC.

This chain connects TRBV4-1 to TRBJ2-7; D perhaps matches TRBD2 (6 bases). The ends were cut back, 3 bases at V and 5 bases at J, with 17 bases in the middle. The CDR3 extends over 15 amino acids. Germline V CDR1 and CDR2: MGHRA, YSYEKL. DNA of the CDR3: TGCGCCAGCAGCCACCCGGACGGGCGGGATCACGAGCAGTACTTC. This translates into CASSHPDGRDHEQYF.

The chain has TRBV6-5 and TRBJ1-6; D ambiguous. Germline V CDR1 and CDR2: MNHEY, SVGAGI. The CDR3 length is 12 residues. Trimming removed 2 bases from V and 8 bases from J, with 4 bases in between. CDR3 coding DNA: TGTGCCAGCAGTTACAAGGATTCACCCCTCCACTTT. Its translation is CASSYKDSPLHF.

J is TRBJ2-2 and V is TRBV28; D is unclear. Germline V lookup: CDR1 MDHEN, CDR2 SYDVKM. This CDR3 comprises 14 residues. V was trimmed by 5 bases and J by 3 bases, leaving 10 bases between them. The CDR3 region is CASSLPWDTGELFF. The CDR3 DNA follows: TGTGCCAGCAGTCTACCCTGGGACACCGGGGAGCTGTTTTTT.